Listed below are T cell receptor beta chains from one sample, sequenced in a study of T cells in localized non-small cell lung cancer. Generated by immunoSEQ multiplex PCR, the TCRdb table keeps only in-frame clones and is missing some. The repertoire holds about 11,000 clones, roughly nine tenths seen once, with approximately 14% in the top ten. The sequences come from peripheral blood, collected before any cancer treatment. Source of these receptors: a male donor aged 60 or over with stage III lung adenocarcinoma. The CDR3 runs from the conserved cysteine through the conserved F or W. Fields, in order: clone size, D gene, V gene, J gene, CDR3 protein, CDR3 DNA. The D gene is left open where the match is weak. Part of the rows lack a size; the others show once, few, many or a class for expanded clones.

size: once
D: TRBD1
V: TRBV25-1
J: TRBJ1-5
CDR3: CASTGTGKRRSQHF
DNA: TGTGCCAGTACCGGGACAGGAAAAAGGAGGTCCCAGCATTTT

size: .
D: .
V: TRBV9
J: TRBJ1-2
CDR3: CASSPRPPGIGDGYTF
DNA: TGTGCCAGCAGCCCCCGCCCCCCAGGGATTGGCGATGGCTACACCTTC

size: once
D: .
V: TRBV5-8
J: TRBJ1-1
CDR3: CASSLEWNTEAFF
DNA: TGTGCCAGCAGCTTGGAGTGGAACACTGAAGCTTTCTTT

size: .
D: .
V: TRBV6-1
J: TRBJ2-7
CDR3: CASSDLAGYGYEQYF
DNA: TGTGCCAGCAGTGATCTGGCGGGGTATGGCTACGAGCAGTACTTC

size: once
D: .
V: TRBV18
J: TRBJ1-1
CDR3: CASSPIELNTEAFF
DNA: TGTGCCAGCTCTCCAATTGAGCTGAACACTGAAGCTTTCTTT

size: once
D: TRBD1
V: TRBV9
J: TRBJ1-1
CDR3: CASSVGQGMNTEAFF
DNA: TGTGCCAGCAGCGTAGGACAGGGGATGAACACTGAAGCTTTCTTT

size: .
D: TRBD1
V: TRBV6-5
J: TRBJ1-3
CDR3: CASSPGGPTGNTIYF
DNA: TGTGCCAGCAGCCCAGGGGGTCCCACTGGAAACACCATATATTTT

size: .
D: TRBD1
V: TRBV19
J: TRBJ1-2
CDR3: CASSIPGQNYGYTF
DNA: TGTGCCAGTAGTATTCCGGGACAGAACTATGGCTACACCTTC

size: once
D: TRBD2
V: TRBV11-3
J: TRBJ2-1
CDR3: CASSPAAAGANEQFF
DNA: TGTGCCAGCAGCCCAGCGGCGGCGGGAGCCAATGAGCAGTTCTTC

size: .
D: .
V: TRBV19
J: TRBJ1-1
CDR3: CASSITENTEAFF
DNA: TGTGCCAGTAGTATTACAGAGAACACTGAAGCTTTCTTT

size: .
D: TRBD1
V: TRBV7-7
J: TRBJ2-5
CDR3: CASSLVATGVQETQYF
DNA: TGTGCCAGCAGCTTAGTGGCGACAGGGGTTCAAGAGACCCAGTACTTC